Reported below is one T cell receptor (beta chain). This clone's antigen is unknown. No much larger clone exists at a distance of one base, and base qualities are not known. The germline V gene encodes CDR1 LGHNA and CDR2 YNFKEQ. Germline trimming: 2 bases from V, 6 bases from J; junction bases outside gene matches: 9. Taken from cysteine to phenylalanine, the CDR3 has 16 residues. Of the read, only the CDR3 DNA is kept; its 48 bases are in frame from base 1. This specimen belongs to a study of shared clonotypes between healthy human individuals (dated by TCRdb to the early 2020s). About the investigation overall: The cohort comprised a couple of women and a few men aged 18 to 49 years. Each donor's leukapheresis produced roughly between about 0.9 and 9.5 billion PBMCs. The study deeply sequenced blood TCR repertoires of about 5 healthy adults to estimate repertoire size and the extent of clonotype sharing between individuals. For each donor, three plates each were used for CD4 naive and CD4 memory, two plates were used for CD8 naive, and one plate was used for CD8 memory. To increase sequencing depth and limit assay-specific biases, different laboratories used diverse techniques to prepare libraries and sequence TCR repertoires. Beyond this particular receptor, the publication reports: Sharing across several donors was observed for approximately 5% of naive CD4, 3% to 3.5% of naive CD8, 2% to 2.5% of memory CD4, and around 0.4% of memory CD8 clonotypes. Sampling was restricted to blood, and TCR repertoires in tissues likely differ from the TCR repertoires found in blood. Even with the large sequencing depth, rarefaction of the sorted-subset datasets indicated that sequencing was incomplete. Because the study included a small number of donors, the genetic and exposure-history diversity represented was limited. Naive subsets generally had larger estimated clonotype richness than memory subsets. Based on pairwise subsampling, the degree of clonotype sharing among donors was expected to be affected by sequencing depth. Clonotypes shared by all four sorted-subset donors showed higher generation probabilities than non-shared clonotypes.

TCR CDR3 regions were amplified from genomic DNA by multiplex PCR using the deep immunoSEQ assay. Extracted genomic DNA from each cell subset was spread evenly across all wells of several immunoSEQ 96-well plates, with each plate serving as a replicate. Each replicate PCR for sorted subsets received 150 to 250 ng genomic DNA, equal to roughly 33,000 T cell genomes. The purified libraries were quantified using a Qubit 3.0 fluorometer, sized with a Bioanalyzer 2100, and then quantified again using the KAPA Library Quantification kit. Every immunoSEQ 96-well plate was sequenced on a dedicated single-read 150-cycle Illumina NextSeq 550 flow cell. In the original analysis: Because only junctional sequences without quality scores were contained in the immunoSEQ output, filtering matching that applied to full-length reads could not be performed. To assign V/J genes and CDR3, sequences were annotated against IMGT germline references using PyIR, a Python wrapper for IgBLAST v1.9. Reads were removed for weak V/J assignments (E-value above 1e-6), missing CDR3, stop codons, out-of-frame junctions, or ambiguous translated residues. A V3J clonotype was defined by an identical inferred V gene, J gene, and CDR3 amino acid sequence. To compute the percentage overlap between repertoires, the number of shared unique clonotypes was divided by the size of the smaller repertoire. Repertoire richness was assessed with RTK rarefaction, the Chao1 estimator, and Recon v2.1 estimates of unobserved clonotypes. Generation probabilities were computed with OLGA for all TCRbeta clonotypes obtained by the gDNA method from a few donors. TCRdb's version of the immuneACCESS table is confined to in-frame rearrangements and falls short of the full clone set. An unresolved V gene accounts for under half of the shortfall where checked; the remainder is of unknown origin. The V and J calls and clone size come from that table; D and trimming were worked out from the DNA. The sample contains over 850,000 clones, roughly 74% of them found a single time. The top ten hold more than 0.55% of the sample.

The donors were healthy, HIV-negative adults with no recently reported acute infections or vaccinations. Every donor was a Caucasian adult living in Nashville, Tennessee, USA. CD4+ T cells were enriched by magnetic negative selection; naive cells were then positively selected on CD45RA, and the negative fraction formed the memory subset. Blood was collected by leukapheresis, and PBMCs were isolated by Ficoll-Histopaque density gradient centrifugation and then cryopreserved in liquid nitrogen vapor phase. Purity and quantity of every magnetically sorted T cell population were checked by analytical flow cytometry. Genomic DNA was isolated from each sorted fraction and quantified by UV absorbance on a Nanodrop 2000c.

The specimen sequenced was memory CD4+ T cells from PBMCs. The cell subset or site label for this specimen denotes: CD45RA-negative fraction. The chain employs TRBV4-2 and TRBJ2-2, with TRBD1 identical over 7 junction bases. This TCR derives from a man younger than 30 in good health. Some clones in this sample may be carry-over from other donors' samples. The bases read TGTGCCAGCAGCCAAACATTGGGACAGTCCCCCGGGGAGCTGTTTTTT. This yields the protein CASSQTLGQSPGELFF.